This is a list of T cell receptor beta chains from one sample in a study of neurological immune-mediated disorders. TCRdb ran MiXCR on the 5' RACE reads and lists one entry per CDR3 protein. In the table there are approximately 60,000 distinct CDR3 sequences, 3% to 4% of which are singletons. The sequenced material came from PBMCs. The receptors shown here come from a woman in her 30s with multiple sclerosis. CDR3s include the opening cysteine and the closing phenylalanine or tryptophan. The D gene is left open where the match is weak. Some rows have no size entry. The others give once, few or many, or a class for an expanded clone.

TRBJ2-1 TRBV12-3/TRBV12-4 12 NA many TGTGCCAGCAGTGGGGACTACAATGAGCAGTTCTTC CASSGDYNEQFF
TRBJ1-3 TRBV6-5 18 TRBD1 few TGTGCCAGCAGTTACTCCAGACAGGGGTTAGTTTCTGGAAACACCATATATTTT CASSYSRQGLVSGNTIYF
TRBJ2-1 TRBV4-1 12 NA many TGCGCCAGCAGCCAAGATGGTAATGAGCAGTTCTTC CASSQDGNEQFF
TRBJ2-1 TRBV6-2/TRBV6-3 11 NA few TGTGCCAGCAGTCCCCTAAATGAGCAGTTCTTC CASSPLNEQFF
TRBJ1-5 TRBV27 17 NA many TGTGCCAGCAGTATAAGCGCGGGATCAGTTTACGATCAGCCCCAGCATTTT CASSISAGSVYDQPQHF
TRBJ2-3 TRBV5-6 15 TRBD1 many TGTGCCAGCAGCGGAGGGGACAGGGACACAGATACGCAGTATTTT CASSGGDRDTDTQYF
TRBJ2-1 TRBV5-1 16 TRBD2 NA TGCGCCAGCAGTCGCGGGACTAGCGGGATTAGGAGTGAGCAGTTCTTC CASSRGTSGIRSEQFF
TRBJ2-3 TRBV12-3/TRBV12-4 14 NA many TGTGCCAGCAGTTCTGGCTATTCCACAGATACGCAGTATTTT CASSSGYSTDTQYF
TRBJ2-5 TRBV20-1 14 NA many TGCAGTGCTAGAGCAGGGGAGAGCCTAGAGACCCAGTACTTC CSARAGESLETQYF
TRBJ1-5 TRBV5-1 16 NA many TGCGCCAGCAGCCCGCTTGGGGGGGGTTTGGGACAGCCCCAGCATTTT CASSPLGGGLGQPQHF
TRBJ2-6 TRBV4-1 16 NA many TGCGCCAGCAGCCTGCGGACGGAAGGGTCGGCCAACGTCCTGACTTTC CASSLRTEGSANVLTF
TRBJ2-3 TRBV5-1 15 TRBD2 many TGCGCCAGCAGCCTAGCGGGAGGCAGCACAGATACGCAGTATTTT CASSLAGGSTDTQYF
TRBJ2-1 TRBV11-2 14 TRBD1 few TGTGCCAGCAGCAGAGGGGGCCCCTACAATGAGCAGTTCTTC CASSRGGPYNEQFF
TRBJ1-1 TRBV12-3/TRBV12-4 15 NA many TGTGCCAGCAGCCGGCCCCGACAGGTAGTCACTGAAGCTTTCTTT CASSRPRQVVTEAFF
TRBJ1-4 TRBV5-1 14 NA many TGCGCCAGCAGCTTTCTGGGAGTCGAAGAAAAACTGTTTTTT CASSFLGVEEKLFF
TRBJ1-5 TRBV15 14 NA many TGTGCCACCTCGACCGGGACCCGCGGTATGCCCCAGCATTTT CATSTGTRGMPQHF
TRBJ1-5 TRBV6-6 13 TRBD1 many TGTGCCAGCAGTGGGACAGCCGGGGGGCCCCAGCATTTT CASSGTAGGPQHF
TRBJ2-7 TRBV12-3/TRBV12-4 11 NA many TGTGCCAGCAGCCTGGGCTACGAGCAGTACTTC CASSLGYEQYF
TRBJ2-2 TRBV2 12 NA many TGTGCCAGCAGTCCGGGTATCGGGGAGCTGTTTTTT CASSPGIGELFF
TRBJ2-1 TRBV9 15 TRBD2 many TGTGCCAGCAGCGTAGGGGCTAGCGGTTCGAATGAGCAGTTCTTC CASSVGASGSNEQFF
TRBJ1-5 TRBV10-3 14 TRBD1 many TGTGCCACCAACTCAGGGGGTAGCAATCAGCCCCAGCATTTT CATNSGGSNQPQHF
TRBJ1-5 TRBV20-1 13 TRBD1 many TGCAGTGCTAGAATGACAGGGGTAAGGCCCCAGCATTTT CSARMTGVRPQHF
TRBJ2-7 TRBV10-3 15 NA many TGTGCCATCAGTGAGCCAGCGCAAGGCACCTACGAGCAGTACTTC CAISEPAQGTYEQYF
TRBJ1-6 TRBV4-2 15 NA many TGTGCCAGCAGCCAAGGCAGGGCGGAGAATTCACCCCTCCACTTT CASSQGRAENSPLHF
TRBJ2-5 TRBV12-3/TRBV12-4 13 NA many TGTGCCAGCAGTTTTGAGAGGAGGGAGACCCAGTACTTC CASSFERRETQYF
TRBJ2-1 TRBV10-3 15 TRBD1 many TGTGCCATCAGAAATCAGGGACAGGGCGACAATGAGCAGTTCTTC CAIRNQGQGDNEQFF
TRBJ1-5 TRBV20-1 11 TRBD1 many TGCAGTGCGCAGGGGGATCAGCCCCAGCATTTT CSAQGDQPQHF
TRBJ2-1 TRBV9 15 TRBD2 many TGTGCCAGCAGCGTCGGGAGGGGGGGCCCTAATGAGCAGTTCTTC CASSVGRGGPNEQFF